These T cell receptor beta chains were read from a single sample in a study of breast tumors, draining lymph nodes, adjacent tissues. TCRdb re-called the multiplex PCR reads with MiXCR, one entry per CDR3 protein. The sample has 60,000 to 75,000 distinct CDR3 sequences; 57% are singletons. The sequenced sample was breast tumor tissue. The receptors stem from a female donor with breast cancer. Some clones in this sample may be carry-over from other donors' samples. The CDR3 runs from the conserved cysteine through the conserved F or W. The D gene is left open where the match is weak. Size is stated for part of the rows, as once, few or many counts, or as a class when the clone is expanded.

j_call	d_call	clone_size	v_call	cdr3_nt	cdr3_aa
TRBJ1-4	NA	NA	TRBV7-2	TGTGCCAGCAGCTTAGCGACCAGCGGGGAAAAACTGTTTTTT	CASSLATSGEKLFF
TRBJ1-5	NA	many	TRBV6-2/TRBV6-3	TGTGCCAGCAGAAGTTTATCGACCTATCAGCCCCAGCATTTT	CASRSLSTYQPQHF
TRBJ2-7	TRBD2	NA	TRBV25-1	TGTGCCAGCAGTGAATCCTTAGCGGGAGCCCACGAGCAGTACTTC	CASSESLAGAHEQYF
TRBJ2-7	TRBD2	many	TRBV6-5	TGTGCCAGCAGTTACTCGACTAGCCTCTACGAGCAGTACTTC	CASSYSTSLYEQYF
TRBJ2-7	NA	NA	TRBV3-1	TGTGCCAGCAGCCAAGGGGGGGTCGCCCCCTTCGAGCAGTACTTC	CASSQGGVAPFEQYF
TRBJ2-3	NA	many	TRBV5-8	TGTGCCAGCAAGTTTGGCAGCACAGATACGCAGTATTTT	CASKFGSTDTQYF
TRBJ2-5	NA	NA	TRBV24-1	TGTGCCACCAGTGACCCTTGGGGAGAGACCCAGTACTTC	CATSDPWGETQYF
TRBJ2-3	TRBD2	NA	TRBV2	TGTGCCAGCAGTCCTAGCGGGGGGCGAAGAGATACGCAGTATTTT	CASSPSGGRRDTQYF
TRBJ1-5	NA	once	TRBV7-6	TGTGCCAGCAGCTTAACAGGACAGAATCAGCCCCAGCATTTT	CASSLTGQNQPQHF
TRBJ1-2	NA	NA	TRBV2	TGTGCCAGCGACCGGGCCCCTAATGCGGCTGGCTACACCTTC	CASDRAPNAAGYTF
TRBJ2-5	TRBD1	many	TRBV5-6	TGTGCCAGCACTGGGGCAGGGGGAGAAGAGACCCAGTACTTC	CASTGAGGEETQYF
TRBJ2-5	TRBD1	NA	TRBV15	TGTGCCACCAGCTCAAAACCCGGGACAGGGGAAGAGACCCAGTACTTC	CATSSKPGTGEETQYF
TRBJ1-5	NA	NA	TRBV2	TGTGCCAGCAGTGAGAGGGGGAGCAATCAGCCCCAGCATTTT	CASSERGSNQPQHF
TRBJ2-7	TRBD2	few	TRBV11-3	TGTGCCAGCAGCTTGGGAGGGTCGAGCTCCTACGAGCAGTACTTC	CASSLGGSSSYEQYF
TRBJ1-6	NA	NA	TRBV2	TGTGCCAGCTGCCCCGACCCAAATTCACCCCTCCACTTT	CASCPDPNSPLHF
TRBJ2-1	NA	many	TRBV4-1	TGCGCCAGCAGCCAAGATGCCAGCGGCTCCTACAATGAGCAGTTCTTC	CASSQDASGSYNEQFF
TRBJ2-7	TRBD1	NA	TRBV11-2	TGTGCCAGCAGCTTACCGGGGCACGGACAGGCCTACGAGCAGTACTTC	CASSLPGHGQAYEQYF
TRBJ2-1	NA	once	TRBV14	TGTGCCAGCAGCCCTGTAAGGGACTCCCGACCCTACAATGAGCAGTTCTTC	CASSPVRDSRPYNEQFF
TRBJ1-2	TRBD1	many	TRBV27	TGTGCCAGCACCAAGACAGGGGGCAGTGGCTACACCTTC	CASTKTGGSGYTF
TRBJ2-7	TRBD1	many	TRBV11-2	TGTGCCAGCAGCTGGGACAGGGTGAAAAACGAGCAGTACTTC	CASSWDRVKNEQYF
TRBJ2-7	TRBD2	NA	TRBV9	TGTGCCAGCAGCGTAGGGAGCGGGACTAGCGCGGTTGAGCAGTACTTC	CASSVGSGTSAVEQYF
TRBJ1-2	NA	NA	TRBV19	TGTGCCAGTAACGCACAGGGCTCTGGAAACACCTTC	CASNAQGSGNTF
TRBJ2-7	TRBD2	NA	TRBV9	TGTGCCAGCAGCGTAAGTGCAAGCGGGGTCTACGAGCAGTACTTC	CASSVSASGVYEQYF
TRBJ2-2	NA	few	TRBV7-6	TGTGCCAGCAGCTCGACTGCCACCGGGGAGCTGTTTTTT	CASSSTATGELFF
TRBJ2-1	TRBD2	NA	TRBV19	TGTGCCAGTAGTCACGGACTAGGGGAGGATGAGCAGTTCTTC	CASSHGLGEDEQFF
TRBJ1-2	NA	once	TRBV25-1	TGTGCTCACCACGCTCAGCGGGATGGCTACACCTTC	CAHHAQRDGYTF
TRBJ2-5	TRBD2	NA	TRBV20-1	TGCAGTGCTAGAGATCGACTAGCGGGACCCCAAGAGACCCAGTACTTC	CSARDRLAGPQETQYF
TRBJ2-1	TRBD1	NA	TRBV24-1	TGTGCCACCAGTGATCGGACCGGGACAGGGTCGGGTGAGCAGTTCTTC	CATSDRTGTGSGEQFF
TRBJ2-1	TRBD2	NA	TRBV20-1	TGCAGTGCCCCCGGGACTACAGACAATGAGCAGTTCTTC	CSAPGTTDNEQFF
TRBJ1-5	TRBD1	NA	TRBV2	TGTGCCAGCAGTGGTGGACAGGGAAGGGGTAGCAATCAGCCCCAGCATTTT	CASSGGQGRGSNQPQHF
TRBJ2-1	TRBD2	NA	TRBV12-3/TRBV12-4	TGTGCCAGCAGATTATTGGCGGGGGGGCTCGGGGTTGAGCAGTTCTTC	CASRLLAGGLGVEQFF
TRBJ1-4	TRBD1	once	TRBV10-2	TGCGCCAGCAGTGAGTCCAGGACAGGTGAAAAACTGTTTTTT	CASSESRTGEKLFF
TRBJ1-2	NA	NA	TRBV2	TGTGGCACTAGTGATCAGGGAGGCTATGGCTACACCTTC	CGTSDQGGYGYTF
TRBJ2-1	TRBD2	few	TRBV2	TGTGCCAGCAGTTGGACTAGCGGGAGGCTCAATGAGCAGTTCTTC	CASSWTSGRLNEQFF
TRBJ2-5	TRBD1	NA	TRBV20-1	TGCAGTGCTAGTATTCCGGGACAGGGTTTTCGAGAGACCCAGTACTTC	CSASIPGQGFRETQYF
TRBJ1-5	NA	NA	TRBV20-1	TGCAGTGCGAAAGGTGCAGGGGTTGATCGGCCCCAGCATTTT	CSAKGAGVDRPQHF
TRBJ1-6	NA	NA	TRBV6-1	TGCGCCAGCACCCCCCCTGTCAGGGGCCCTAATCCACCCCTCCACTTT	CASTPPVRGPNPPLHF
TRBJ2-1	NA	NA	TRBV14	TGTGCCAGCAGCCAAGAGCAGGGCGGGGAGCAGTTCTTC	CASSQEQGGEQFF
TRBJ2-5	TRBD2	many	TRBV12-3/TRBV12-4	TGTGCCAGCAGTTTTAGCGGGGAAGAGACCCAGTACTTC	CASSFSGEETQYF
TRBJ2-2	NA	few	TRBV4-1	TGCGCCAGCAGCCATGGACAAGTGAACACCGGGGAGCTGTTTTTT	CASSHGQVNTGELFF